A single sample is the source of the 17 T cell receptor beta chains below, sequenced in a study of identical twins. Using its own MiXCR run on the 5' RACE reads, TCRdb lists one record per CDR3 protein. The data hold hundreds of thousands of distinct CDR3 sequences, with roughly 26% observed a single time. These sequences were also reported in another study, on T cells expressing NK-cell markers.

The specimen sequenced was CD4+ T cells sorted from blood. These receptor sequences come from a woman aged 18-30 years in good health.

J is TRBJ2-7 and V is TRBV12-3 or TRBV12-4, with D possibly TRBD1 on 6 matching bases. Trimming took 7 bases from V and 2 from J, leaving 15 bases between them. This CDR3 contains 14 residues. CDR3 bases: TGTGCCAGCACCCTGGGGGCGGATACCTACGAGCAGTACTTC. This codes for CASTLGADTYEQYF.

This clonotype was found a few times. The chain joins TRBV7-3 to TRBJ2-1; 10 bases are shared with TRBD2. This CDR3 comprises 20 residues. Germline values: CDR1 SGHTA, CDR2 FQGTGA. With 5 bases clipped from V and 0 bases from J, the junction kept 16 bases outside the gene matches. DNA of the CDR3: TGTGCCAGCAGCGCGCGGGAACTAGCGGGGACGCTAAGCTCCTACAATGAGCAGTTCTTC. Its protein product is CASSARELAGTLSSYNEQFF.

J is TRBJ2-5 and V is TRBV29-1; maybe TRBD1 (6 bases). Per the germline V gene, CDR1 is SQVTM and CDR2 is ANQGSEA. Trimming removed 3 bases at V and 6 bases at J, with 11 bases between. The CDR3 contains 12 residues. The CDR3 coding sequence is TGCAGCGTTGACGGGGACACACAGACCCAGTACTTC. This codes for CSVDGDTQTQYF. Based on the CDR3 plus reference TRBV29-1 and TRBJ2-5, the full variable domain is SAVISQKPSRDICQRGTSLTIQCQVDSQVTMMFWYRQQPGQSLTLIATANQGSEATYESGFVIDKFPISRPNLTFSTLTVSNMSPEDSSIYLCSVDGDTQTQYFGPGTRLLVL.

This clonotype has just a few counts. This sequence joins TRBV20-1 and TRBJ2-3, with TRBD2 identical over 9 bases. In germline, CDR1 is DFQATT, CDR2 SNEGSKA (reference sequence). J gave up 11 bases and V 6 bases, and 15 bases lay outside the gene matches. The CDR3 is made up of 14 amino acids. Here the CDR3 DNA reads TGCAGTGCCAAAAAGACTAGCGGTCCTGGCGAGCAGTATTTT. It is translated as CSAKKTSGPGEQYF.

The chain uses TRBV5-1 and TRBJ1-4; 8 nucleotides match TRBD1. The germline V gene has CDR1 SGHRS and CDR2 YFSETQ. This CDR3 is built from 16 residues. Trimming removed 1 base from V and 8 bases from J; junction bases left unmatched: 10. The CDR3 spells CASSLSFQGAGEKLFF. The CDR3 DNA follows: TGCGCCAGCAGCTTGTCTTTTCAGGGGGCCGGAGAAAAACTGTTTTTT.

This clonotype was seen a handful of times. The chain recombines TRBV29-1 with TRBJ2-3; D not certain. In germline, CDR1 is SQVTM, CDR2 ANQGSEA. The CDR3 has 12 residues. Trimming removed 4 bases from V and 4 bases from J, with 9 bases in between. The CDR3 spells CSVGGISDTQYF. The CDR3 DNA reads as TGCAGCGTTGGGGGTATTTCAGATACGCAGTATTTT.

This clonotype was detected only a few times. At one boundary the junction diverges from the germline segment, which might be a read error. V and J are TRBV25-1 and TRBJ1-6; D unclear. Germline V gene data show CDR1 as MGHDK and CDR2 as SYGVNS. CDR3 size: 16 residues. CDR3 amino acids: CASSEYKGSFNSPLHF. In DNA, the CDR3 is TGTGCCAGCAGTGAATATAAGGGCTCCTTTAATTCACCCCTCCACTTT.

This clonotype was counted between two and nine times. In DNA, the CDR3 is TGTGCCAGCAGTACCGGACAGGTTGCCGAGCAGTACTTC. Translated, it gives CASSTGQVAEQYF. The J gene is TRBJ2-7, the V gene TRBV12-3 or TRBV12-4; 7 nucleotides line up with TRBD1. CDR3 length: 13 amino acids. J gave up 6 bases and V 5 bases, and 7 bases lay outside the gene matches.

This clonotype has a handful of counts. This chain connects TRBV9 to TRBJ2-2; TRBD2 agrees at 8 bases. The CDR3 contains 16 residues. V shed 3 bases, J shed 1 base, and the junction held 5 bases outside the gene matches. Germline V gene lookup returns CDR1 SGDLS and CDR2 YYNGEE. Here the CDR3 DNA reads TGTGCCAGCAGCGCAATAGCGGGACTGAACACCGGGGAGCTGTTTTTT. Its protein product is CASSAIAGLNTGELFF.

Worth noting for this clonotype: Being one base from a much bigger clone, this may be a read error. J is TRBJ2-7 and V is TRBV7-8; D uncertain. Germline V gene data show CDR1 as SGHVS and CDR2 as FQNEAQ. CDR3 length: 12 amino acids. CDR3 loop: CASSLDNYELYF. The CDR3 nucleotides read TGTGCCAGCAGCTTAGATAACTACGAGCTGTACTTC.

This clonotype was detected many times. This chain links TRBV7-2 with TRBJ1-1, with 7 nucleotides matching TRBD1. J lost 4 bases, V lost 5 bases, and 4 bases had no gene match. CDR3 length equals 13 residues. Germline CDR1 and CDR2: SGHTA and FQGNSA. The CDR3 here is CASSPGGATEAFF. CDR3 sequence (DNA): TGTGCCAGCAGCCCAGGGGGGGCCACTGAAGCTTTCTTT.

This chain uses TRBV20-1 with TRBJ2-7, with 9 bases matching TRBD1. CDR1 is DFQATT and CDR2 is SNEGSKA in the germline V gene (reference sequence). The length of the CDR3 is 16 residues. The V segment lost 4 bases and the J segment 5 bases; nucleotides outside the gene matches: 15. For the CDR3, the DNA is TGCAGTGCTACCCCTACCGGGACAGGGTTTTGGCACGAGCAGTACTTC. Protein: CSATPTGTGFWHEQYF.

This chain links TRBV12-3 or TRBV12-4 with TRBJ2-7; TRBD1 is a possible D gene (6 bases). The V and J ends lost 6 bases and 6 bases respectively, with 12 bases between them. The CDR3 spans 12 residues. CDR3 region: CASSLRGPEQYF. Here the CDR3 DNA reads TGTGCCAGCAGCCTCAGGGGCCCCGAGCAGTACTTC.

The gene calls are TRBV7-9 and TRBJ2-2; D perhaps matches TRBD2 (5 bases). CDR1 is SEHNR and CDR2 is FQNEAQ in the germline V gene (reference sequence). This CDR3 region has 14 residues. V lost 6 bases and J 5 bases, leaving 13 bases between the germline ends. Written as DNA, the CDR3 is TGTGCCAGCAGGTTCGGGATTCTGACCGGGGAGCTGTTTTTT. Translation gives CASRFGILTGELFF.

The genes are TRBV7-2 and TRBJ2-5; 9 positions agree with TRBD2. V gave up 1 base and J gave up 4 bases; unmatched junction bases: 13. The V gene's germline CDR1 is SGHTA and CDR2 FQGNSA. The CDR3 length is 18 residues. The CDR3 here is CASSLGPPVTSGLETQYF. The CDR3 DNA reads TGTGCCAGCAGCTTAGGGCCTCCGGTGACTAGCGGATTAGAGACCCAGTACTTC. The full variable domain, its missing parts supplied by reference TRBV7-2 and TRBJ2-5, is GAGVSQSPSNKVTEKGKDVELRCDPISGHTALYWYRQSLGQGLEFLIYFQGNSAPDKSGLPSDRFSAERTGGSVSTLTIQRTQQEDSAVYLCASSLGPPVTSGLETQYFGPGTRLLVL.

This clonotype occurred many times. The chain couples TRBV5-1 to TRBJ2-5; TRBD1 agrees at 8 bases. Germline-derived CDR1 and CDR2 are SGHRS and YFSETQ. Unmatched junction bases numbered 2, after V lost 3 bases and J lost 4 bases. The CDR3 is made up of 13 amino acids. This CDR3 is CASSSGQGETQYF. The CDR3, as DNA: TGCGCCAGCAGCTCAGGACAGGGAGAGACCCAGTACTTC.

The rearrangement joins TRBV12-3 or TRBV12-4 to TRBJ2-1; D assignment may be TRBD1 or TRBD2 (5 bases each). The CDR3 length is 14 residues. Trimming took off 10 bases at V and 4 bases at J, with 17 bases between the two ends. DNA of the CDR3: TGTGCCACCGGGGACCCCGCCCTATACAATGAGCAGTTCTTC. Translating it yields CATGDPALYNEQFF.